The clone carrying this T cell receptor beta chain was seen a few times. Its antigen is undetermined. What was sequenced were expressed TCRB transcripts, since all of the isolated RNA had been reverse transcribed. Profiling relied on immunoSEQ multiplex PCR, and the TCRdb table lists in-frame clones only, not all of them. The data hold more than 250,000 clones, with about 13% observed a single time. The entry originates in a study of beta chain features in type 1 diabetes. CDR3 length: 13 amino acids. V shed 2 bases and J shed 4 bases, with 8 bases lying between them. CDR1 SGHDT and CDR2 YYEEEE come from the germline V gene. General study points: Type 1 diabetes patients showed a moderate but significant shortening of TCRB CDR3s in all four CD4+ subsets.

The source of this sequence is a young man with type 1 diabetes. V and J are TRBV5-6 and TRBJ2-3; maybe TRBD1 (5 bases). The material sequenced was naive CD4+ T cells from blood. CDR3 residues: CASSFRVADTQYF. CDR3 sequence (DNA): TGTGCCAGCAGCTTCAGGGTTGCAGATACGCAGTATTTT.